The 4 T cell receptor beta chains below all came from one sample that was sequenced in a study of blood T cell repertoires in COVID-19. TCRdb's copy holds only in-frame clones and misses some; the assay was immunoSEQ multiplex PCR. In the table there are approximately 250,000 clones, roughly 90% of which are singletons. Sample: PBMCs or T cells enriched from blood (not recorded which). The receptor source for this set is a man aged 35 to 55 who had been exposed to COVID-19.

The chain uses TRBV6-5 and TRBJ1-2; maybe TRBD1 (5 bases). Looked up from germline, CDR1 is MNHEY and CDR2 is SVGAGI. This CDR3 spans 16 amino acids. Between the trimmed V and J ends, which lost 0 bases and 5 bases, there was a span of 16 bases. The CDR3 region is CASSYSIQGQVYGYTF. DNA of the CDR3: TGTGCCAGCAGTTACTCGATTCAGGGCCAGGTTTATGGCTACACCTTC.

The chain couples TRBV28 to TRBJ1-2, with D tentatively TRBD1 (5 bases). CDR1 and CDR2 (germline): MDHEN, SYDVKM. The CDR3 spans 14 residues. V lost 1 base, J lost 8 bases, and 14 bases lay in between. The CDR3 reads CASSLLSRDRGYTF. In DNA, the CDR3 is TGTGCCAGCAGTTTATTATCCAGGGATCGGGGCTACACCTTC.

This chain connects TRBV18 to TRBJ1-4; TRBD1 matches at 8 bases. The germline V gene has CDR1 KGHSH and CDR2 LQKENI. The CDR3 is 18 residues long. Trimming cost V 4 bases and J 4 bases; bases outside gene matches: 14. The CDR3: CASSLRFAQGANNEKLFF. The CDR3 DNA is TGTGCCAGCTCACTGAGGTTCGCTCAGGGGGCAAATAATGAAAAACTGTTTTTT.

The chain links TRBV6-5 to TRBJ1-4; unclear D gene. The CDR3 is 16 amino acids. Looked up from germline, CDR1 is MNHEY and CDR2 is SVGAGI. The V end was cut by 0 bases, the J end by 5 bases, with 13 bases between. In DNA, the CDR3 is TGTGCCAGCAGTTACTCGATCGGTATGAGGAATGAAAAACTGTTTTTT. This codes for CASSYSIGMRNEKLFF.